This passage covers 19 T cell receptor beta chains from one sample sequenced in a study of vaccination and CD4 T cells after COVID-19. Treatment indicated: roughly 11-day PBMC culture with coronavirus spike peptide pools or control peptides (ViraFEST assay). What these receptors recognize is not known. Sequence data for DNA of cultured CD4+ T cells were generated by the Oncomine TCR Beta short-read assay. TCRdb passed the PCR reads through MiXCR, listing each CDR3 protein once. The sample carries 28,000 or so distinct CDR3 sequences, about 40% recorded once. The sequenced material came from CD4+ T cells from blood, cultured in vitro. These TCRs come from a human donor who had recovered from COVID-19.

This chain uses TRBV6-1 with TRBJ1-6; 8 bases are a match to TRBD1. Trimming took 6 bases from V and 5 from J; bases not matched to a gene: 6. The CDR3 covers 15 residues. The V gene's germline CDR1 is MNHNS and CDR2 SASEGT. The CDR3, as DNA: TGTGCCAGCAGACCTGACAGGGGAAATAATTCACCCCTCCACTTT. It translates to CASRPDRGNNSPLHF.

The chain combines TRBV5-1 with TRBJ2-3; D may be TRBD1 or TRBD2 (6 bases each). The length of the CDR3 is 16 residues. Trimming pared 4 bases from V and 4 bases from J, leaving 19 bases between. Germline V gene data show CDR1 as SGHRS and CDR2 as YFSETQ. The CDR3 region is CASSTSGGGPADTQYF. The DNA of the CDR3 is TGCGCCAGCAGCACCTCTGGTGGGGGGCCTGCAGATACGCAGTATTTT.

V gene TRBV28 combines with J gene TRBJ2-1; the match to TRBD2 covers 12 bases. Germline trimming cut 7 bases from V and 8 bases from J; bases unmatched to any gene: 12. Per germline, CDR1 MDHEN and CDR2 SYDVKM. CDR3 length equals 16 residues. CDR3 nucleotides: TGTGCCAGCAAAAAGCTAGCGGGGGGGCCTCAGGATGAGCAGTTCTTC. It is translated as CASKKLAGGPQDEQFF. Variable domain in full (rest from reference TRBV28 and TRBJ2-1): DVKVTQSSRYLVKRTGEKVFLECVQDMDHENMFWYRQDPGLGLRLIYFSYDVKMKEKGDIPEGYSVSREKKERFSLILESASTNQTSMYLCASKKLAGGPQDEQFFGPGTRLTVL.

The CDR3 here is CAISEAAGPNTEAFF. CDR3 bases: TGTGCCATCAGCGAGGCTGCAGGGCCCAACACTGAAGCTTTCTTT. The chain joins TRBV10-3 to TRBJ1-1, with TRBD1 as a possible D gene (5 bases). Germline-derived CDR1 and CDR2 are ENHRY and SYGVKD. CDR3 length: 15 amino acids. Trimming took 6 bases from V and 2 from J, leaving 16 bases between them.

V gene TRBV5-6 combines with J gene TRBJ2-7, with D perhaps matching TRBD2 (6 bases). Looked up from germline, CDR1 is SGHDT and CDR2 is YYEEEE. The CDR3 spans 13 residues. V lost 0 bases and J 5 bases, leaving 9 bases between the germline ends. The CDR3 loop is CASSLVPSDEQYF. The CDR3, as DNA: TGTGCCAGCAGCTTGGTCCCTAGCGACGAGCAGTACTTC.

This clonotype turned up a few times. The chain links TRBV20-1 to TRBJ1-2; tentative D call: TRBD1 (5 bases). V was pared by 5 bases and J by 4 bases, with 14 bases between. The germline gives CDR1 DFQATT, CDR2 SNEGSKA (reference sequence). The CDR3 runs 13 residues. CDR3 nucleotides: TGCAGTGCTTTACCCGGGACCACCTATGGCTACACCTTC. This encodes CSALPGTTYGYTF.

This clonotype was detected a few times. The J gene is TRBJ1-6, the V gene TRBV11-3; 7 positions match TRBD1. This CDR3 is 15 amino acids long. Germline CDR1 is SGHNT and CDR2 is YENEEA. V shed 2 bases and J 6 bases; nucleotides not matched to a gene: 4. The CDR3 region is CASSLSAGGNSPLHF. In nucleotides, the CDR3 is TGTGCCAGCAGCTTATCGGCAGGGGGTAATTCACCCCTCCACTTT.

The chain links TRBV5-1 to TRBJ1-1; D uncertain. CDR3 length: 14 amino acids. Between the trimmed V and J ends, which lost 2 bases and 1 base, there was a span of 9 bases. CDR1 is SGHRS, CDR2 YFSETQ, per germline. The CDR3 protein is CASSFSGANTEAFF. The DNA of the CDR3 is TGCGCCAGCAGCTTCTCAGGAGCGAACACTGAAGCTTTCTTT.

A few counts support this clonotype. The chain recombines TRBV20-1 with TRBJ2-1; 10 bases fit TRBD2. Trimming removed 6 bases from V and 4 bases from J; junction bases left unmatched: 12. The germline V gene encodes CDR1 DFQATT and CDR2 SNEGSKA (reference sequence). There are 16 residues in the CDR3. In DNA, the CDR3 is TGCAGTGCCACCATAGCGGGAGGACCCTTTTACAATGAGCAGTTCTTC. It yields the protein CSATIAGGPFYNEQFF.

The CDR3 sequence: CASSPQGALADTQYF. In DNA, the CDR3 is TGCGCCAGCAGCCCACAGGGGGCGCTTGCAGATACGCAGTATTTT. This chain links TRBV5-1 with TRBJ2-3; 9 bases agree with TRBD1. CDR3 length: 15 amino acids. J lost 4 bases, V lost 4 bases, and 7 bases had no gene match. The germline V gene encodes CDR1 SGHRS and CDR2 YFSETQ.

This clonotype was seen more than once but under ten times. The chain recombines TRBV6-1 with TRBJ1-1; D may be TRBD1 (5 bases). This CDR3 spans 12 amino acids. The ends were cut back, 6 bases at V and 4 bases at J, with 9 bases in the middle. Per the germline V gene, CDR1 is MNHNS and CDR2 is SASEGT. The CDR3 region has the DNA TGTGCCAGCAGACGCGGGACCACTGAAGCTTTCTTT. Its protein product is CASRRGTTEAFF.

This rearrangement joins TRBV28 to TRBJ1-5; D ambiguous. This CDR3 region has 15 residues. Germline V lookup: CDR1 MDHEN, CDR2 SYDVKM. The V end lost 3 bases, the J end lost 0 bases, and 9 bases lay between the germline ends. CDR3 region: CASSFQSYSNQPQHF. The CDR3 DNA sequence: TGTGCCAGCAGTTTCCAGAGCTATAGCAATCAGCCCCAGCATTTT.

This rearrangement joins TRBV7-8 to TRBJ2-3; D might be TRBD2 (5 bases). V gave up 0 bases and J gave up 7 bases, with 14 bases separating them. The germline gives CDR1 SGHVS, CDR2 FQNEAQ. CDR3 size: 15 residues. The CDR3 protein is CASSLAEETPYTQYF. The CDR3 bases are TGTGCCAGCAGCTTAGCGGAGGAGACTCCCTATACGCAGTATTTT.

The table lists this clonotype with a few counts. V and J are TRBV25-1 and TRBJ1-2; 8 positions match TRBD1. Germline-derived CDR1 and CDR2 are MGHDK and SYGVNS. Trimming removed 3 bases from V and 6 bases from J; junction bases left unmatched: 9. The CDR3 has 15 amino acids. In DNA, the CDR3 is TGTGCCAGCAGTGACCTTGACAGGGGAATTGATGGCTACACCTTC. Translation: CASSDLDRGIDGYTF.

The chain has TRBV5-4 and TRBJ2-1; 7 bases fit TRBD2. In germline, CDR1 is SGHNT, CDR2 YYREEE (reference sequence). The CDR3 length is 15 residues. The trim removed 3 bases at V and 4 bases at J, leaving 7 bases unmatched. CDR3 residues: CASSSGLVVYNEQFF. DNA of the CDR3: TGTGCCAGCAGCTCAGGACTAGTCGTTTACAATGAGCAGTTCTTC.

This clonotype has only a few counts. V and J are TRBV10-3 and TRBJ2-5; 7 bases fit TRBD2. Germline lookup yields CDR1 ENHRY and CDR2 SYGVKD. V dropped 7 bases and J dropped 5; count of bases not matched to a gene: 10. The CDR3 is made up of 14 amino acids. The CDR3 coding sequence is TGTGCCATCAACAGCGGGAAGGTGGGGGAGACCCAGTACTTC. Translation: CAINSGKVGETQYF.

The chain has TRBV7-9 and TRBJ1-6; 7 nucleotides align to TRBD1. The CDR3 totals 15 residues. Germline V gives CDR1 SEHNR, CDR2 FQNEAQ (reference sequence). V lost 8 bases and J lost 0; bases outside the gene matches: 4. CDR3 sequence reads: CASWDSRSYNSPLHF. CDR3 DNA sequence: TGTGCCAGCTGGGACAGCCGCTCCTATAATTCACCCCTCCACTTT.

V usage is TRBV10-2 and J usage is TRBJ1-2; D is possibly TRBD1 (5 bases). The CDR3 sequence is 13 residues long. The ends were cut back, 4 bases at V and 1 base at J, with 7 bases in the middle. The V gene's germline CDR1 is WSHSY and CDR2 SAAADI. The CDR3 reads CASSGGSNYGYTF. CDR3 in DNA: TGCGCCAGCAGTGGGGGCAGTAACTATGGCTACACCTTC.

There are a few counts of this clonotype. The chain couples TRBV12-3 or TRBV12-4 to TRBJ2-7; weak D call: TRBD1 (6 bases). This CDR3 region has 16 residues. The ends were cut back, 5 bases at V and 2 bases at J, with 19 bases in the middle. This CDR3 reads CASSPRTAGQPYEQYF. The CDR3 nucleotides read TGTGCCAGCAGTCCGAGGACAGCAGGACAGCCCTACGAGCAGTACTTC.